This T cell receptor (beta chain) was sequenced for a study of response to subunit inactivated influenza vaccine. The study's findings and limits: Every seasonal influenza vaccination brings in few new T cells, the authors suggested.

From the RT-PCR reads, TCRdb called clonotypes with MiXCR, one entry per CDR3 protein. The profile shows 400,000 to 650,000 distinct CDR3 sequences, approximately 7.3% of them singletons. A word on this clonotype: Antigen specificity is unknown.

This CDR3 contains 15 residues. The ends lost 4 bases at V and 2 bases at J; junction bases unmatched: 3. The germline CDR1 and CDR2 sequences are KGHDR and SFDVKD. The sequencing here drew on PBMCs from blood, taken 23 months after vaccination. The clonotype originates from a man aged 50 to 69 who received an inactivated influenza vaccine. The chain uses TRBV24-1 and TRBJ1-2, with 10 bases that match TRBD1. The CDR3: CATSDRTGGNYGYTF. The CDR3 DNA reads TGTGCCACCAGTGACCGGACAGGGGGGAACTATGGCTACACCTTC.